This T cell receptor beta chain originates from a study of a mutant IDH1 vaccine in newly diagnosed glioma. Study at large: Earlier treatment was radiotherapy, temozolomide, or both, with most getting both. Participants attended visit V12, the safety follow-up, at week 35, and then attended visit V13 at week 47. Study-wide results and caveats: Immune responses induced by vaccination arose in approximately 92% of the patients.

CDR1 and CDR2 (germline): MNHNY, SVGAGI (reference sequence). CDR3 length: 15 residues. Unmatched junction bases numbered 8, after V lost 8 bases and J lost 4 bases. The time point was: week 35, safety follow-up. Topical imiquimod accompanied each vaccine dose, which consisted of 300 ug of mutant IDH1 20-mer peptide. TCRdb keeps only in-frame clones here, not all; method: immunoSEQ multiplex PCR. This sample yields about 48,000 clones, of which around 80% are seen a single time; approximately 6.8% belongs to the top ten. On this clone itself: Its antigen is currently unknown.

The sequencing used PBMCs, collected from a glioma patient whose treatment included an IDH1 peptide vaccine. The chain employs TRBV6-6 and TRBJ1-5; 10 positions agree with TRBD1. The TCR originated in a man aged 35-49 years with glioma. The CDR3 protein is CASRDRGTGNQPQHF. As DNA, the CDR3 is TGTGCCAGCCGGGACAGGGGTACGGGAAATCAGCCCCAGCATTTT.